This T cell receptor beta chain came from a study of breast tumors, draining lymph nodes, adjacent tissues. Findings of the study overall: Tumor repertoires ranked between lymph nodes and nontumor tissue in diversity, with V and J gene preferences. Findings are consistent with lymph node origin and intratumoral expansion of most tumor T cells. The lymph node origin of tumor T cells was framed as consistent with a hypothesis, not demonstrated.

In TCRdb, the multiplex PCR reads were re-called with MiXCR into one record per CDR3 protein. The repertoire includes approximately 37,000 distinct CDR3 sequences, around 35% of them detected once, and about a tenth sits in the top ten. Germline CDR1 reads SQVTM; CDR2 reads ANQGSEA. This CDR3 comprises 11 residues. V was cut by 6 bases and J by 5 bases, with 11 bases left in between. This clonotype was found many times. Its specificity is not known. Sequencing was done on a sample of breast tumor tissue. This TCR was recovered from a female donor with breast cancer. Some clones in this sample may be carry-over from other donors' samples. The rearrangement links TRBV29-1 to TRBJ2-7; D might be TRBD1 (6 bases). DNA for the CDR3: TGCAGCGTCACAGGGTTCGACGAGCAGTACTTC. Amino acids: CSVTGFDEQYF.